This TCR beta chain derives from a study of T cells in Graves' hyperthyroidism and ophthalmopathy (dated by TCRdb to the late 2010s). Background on the whole study: Peripheral blood samples were taken at initial diagnosis, before any treatment was given. To identify TCR V-J signatures that set the groups apart, the researchers used a discovery cohort of about a hundred patients, made up of approximately 43 with Graves' ophthalmopathy and some 56 with stable Graves' hyperthyroidism. Prospective prediction of ophthalmopathy was tested in an independent validation cohort of 18 to 20 hyperthyroidism patients and 17 patients who later progressed to ophthalmopathy. The approximately 98 discovery patients were randomly divided into training and test sets at a 7:3 ratio. Thyroid tissue and blood T-cell repertoires from about 6 Graves' hyperthyroidism patients were also compared in the study. Once sampling was done, hyperthyroidism patients were given methimazole at a starting dose of 30 mg daily, whereas ophthalmopathy patients were given high-dose intravenous methylprednisolone. According to the paper, TCR Vbeta CDR3 sequencing was carried out on 135 peripheral blood samples, which came from 40 to 45 ophthalmopathy, around 74 hyperthyroidism and about 17 progressor patients.

In its sample, this clonotype was seen many times. It has no known antigen specificity. No base quality values were provided; no much bigger clone lies one nucleotide off. Amplification of TCR beta CDR3 regions was carried out from RNA transcripts. A first-round RT-PCR of the TCR CDR3 used the HTBI primer set with the Qiagen OneStep RT-PCR kit. A second multiplex PCR round built the libraries, followed by size selection and purification. Paired-end sequencing of the libraries was performed with 100 bp reads on an Illumina HiSeq2000. The original methods were these. Raw data were processed with SOAPnuke, discarding reads with adapters, uncalled bases, mean Phred below 15, or no exact constant-primer or identifier match. High-quality paired reads were merged using COPE v1.2.5, and each unique nucleotide sequence was defined as a clonotype. MiTCR v1.1 was used to align the clonotypes against IMGT TRBV, TRBD and TRBJ reference segments. The analysis included only V-J combinations with a frequency above 0.0001, which together covered about 99% of the repertoires. A TCS score was defined as the ratio of F50 (clonal expansion) to E x V (chaos), with BLOSUM62-based TCRdist applied between CDR3 peptides within each V-J. Welch's t-statistics and random forest reduced roughly 540 V-J features to around 14, which were used in a naive Bayes classifier (R e1071). TCRdb handled the public reads itself, with Q25 trimming in fastp and clone calling in MiXCR, and kept productive beta chains. Each CDR3 protein appears once, grouped with its most common genes and DNA. The V and J calls were determined by TCRdb, not by the authors. The sample has some 350,000 distinct CDR3 sequences on record, 12% to 15% of them singletons. Roughly 33% of the sample lies in the top ten.

General conclusions and limits of the study: No statistical method was used to fix the sample size in advance, and group allocation was not hidden from the investigators. In validation, the model predicted progression to ophthalmopathy with 55% to 71% sensitivity and less than 80% specificity, a median of around six months before onset. Blood samples also contained most of the expanded thyroid clonotypes (frequency above 0.001), which suggests that blood repertoires may reflect thyroid immune responses. A model built on a 13 V-J signature distinguished ophthalmopathy from stable hyperthyroidism, reaching about 88% sensitivity and under 84% specificity in cross-validation and 80%/75% in testing.

CDR1 and CDR2 were assigned from the germline V gene (reference sequence) as DFQATT and SNEGSKA. The junction shows trimming of 6 bases on V and 3 bases on J, plus 13 bases between the germline ends. From its cysteine to its phenylalanine, the CDR3 spans 13 amino acids. The only DNA kept is the CDR3, 39 bases in frame from the first base. In the ophthalmopathy patients, disease was moderately to severely active, with a Clinical Activity Score of 3 or more, a NOSPECS grade of 4 or more, and a duration of less than 3 months. The study excluded patients with uncontrolled infections, other autoimmune diseases, pregnancy or lactation. Diagnoses were established on the basis of clinical symptoms, serum thyroxine and TRAb, thyroid ultrasound, and orbital computed tomography. PBMCs were isolated from 8 to 10 ml of fresh peripheral blood by Ficoll-Paque density gradient centrifugation. Total RNA was extracted using Trizol reagent, and RNA quality was assessed on an Agilent 2100 Bioanalyzer.

The rearrangement joined TRBV20-1 to TRBJ2-3; TRBD2 is a possible D gene, resting on 5 matching bases. This TCR derives from a woman in her forties with Graves' ophthalmopathy. The specimen sequenced was blood. The nucleotide sequence reads as follows: TGCAGTGCCCATCGGACTGAAACAGATACGCAGTATTTT. Translated, this gives CSAHRTETDTQYF.